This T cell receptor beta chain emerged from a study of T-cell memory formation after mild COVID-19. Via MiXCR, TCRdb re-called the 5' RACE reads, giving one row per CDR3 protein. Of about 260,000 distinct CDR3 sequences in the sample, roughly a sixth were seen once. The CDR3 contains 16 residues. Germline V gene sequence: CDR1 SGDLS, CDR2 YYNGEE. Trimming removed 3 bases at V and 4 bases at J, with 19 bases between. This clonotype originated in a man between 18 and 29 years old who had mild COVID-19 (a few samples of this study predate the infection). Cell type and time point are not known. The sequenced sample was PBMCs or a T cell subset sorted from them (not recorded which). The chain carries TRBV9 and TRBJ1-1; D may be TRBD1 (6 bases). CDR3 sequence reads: CASSAPVPGDGTEAFF. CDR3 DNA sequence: TGTGCCAGCAGCGCACCGGTTCCAGGGGACGGCACTGAAGCTTTCTTT. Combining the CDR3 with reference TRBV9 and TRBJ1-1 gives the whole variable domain DSGVTQTPKHLITATGQRVTLRCSPRSGDLSVYWYQQSLDQGLQFLIQYYNGEERAKGNILERFSAQQFPDLHSELNLSSLELGDSALYFCASSAPVPGDGTEAFFGQGTRLTVV.